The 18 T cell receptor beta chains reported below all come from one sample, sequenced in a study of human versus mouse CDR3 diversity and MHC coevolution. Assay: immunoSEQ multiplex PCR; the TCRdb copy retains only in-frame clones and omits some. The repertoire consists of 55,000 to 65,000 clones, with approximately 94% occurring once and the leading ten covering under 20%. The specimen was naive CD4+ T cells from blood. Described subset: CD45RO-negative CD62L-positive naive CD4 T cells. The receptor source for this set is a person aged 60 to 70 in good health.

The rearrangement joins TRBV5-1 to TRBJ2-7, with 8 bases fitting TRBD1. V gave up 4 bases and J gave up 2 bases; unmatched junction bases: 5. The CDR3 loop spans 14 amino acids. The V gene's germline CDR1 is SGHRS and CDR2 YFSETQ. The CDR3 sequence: CASSPVQGAYEQYF. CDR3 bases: TGCGCCAGCAGCCCCGTACAGGGGGCCTACGAGCAGTACTTC.

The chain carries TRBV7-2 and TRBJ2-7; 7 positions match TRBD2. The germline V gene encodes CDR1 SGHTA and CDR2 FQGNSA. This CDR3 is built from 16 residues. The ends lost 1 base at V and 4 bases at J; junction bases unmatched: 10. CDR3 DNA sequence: TGTGCCAGCAGCTTAGACTCGGGGGGACTGGGGTACGAGCAGTACTTC. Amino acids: CASSLDSGGLGYEQYF.

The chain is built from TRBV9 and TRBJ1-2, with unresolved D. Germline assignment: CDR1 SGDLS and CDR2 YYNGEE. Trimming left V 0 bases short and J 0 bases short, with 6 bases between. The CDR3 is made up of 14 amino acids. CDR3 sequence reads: CASSVGQTNYGYTF. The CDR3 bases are TGTGCCAGCAGCGTAGGCCAGACTAACTATGGCTACACCTTC.

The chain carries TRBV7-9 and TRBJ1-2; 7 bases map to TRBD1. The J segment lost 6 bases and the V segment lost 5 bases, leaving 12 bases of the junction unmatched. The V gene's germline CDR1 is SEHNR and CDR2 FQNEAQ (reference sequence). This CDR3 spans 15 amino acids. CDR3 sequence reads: CASSARQGETDGYTF. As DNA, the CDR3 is TGTGCCAGCAGCGCCCGACAGGGTGAGACCGATGGCTACACCTTC.

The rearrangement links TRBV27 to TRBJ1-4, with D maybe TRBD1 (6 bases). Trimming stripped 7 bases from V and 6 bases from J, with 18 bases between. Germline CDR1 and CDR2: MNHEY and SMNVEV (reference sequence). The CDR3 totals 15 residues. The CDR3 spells CASTRGGPRYEKLFF. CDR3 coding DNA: TGTGCCAGCACCCGAGGGGGACCACGGTATGAAAAACTGTTTTTT.

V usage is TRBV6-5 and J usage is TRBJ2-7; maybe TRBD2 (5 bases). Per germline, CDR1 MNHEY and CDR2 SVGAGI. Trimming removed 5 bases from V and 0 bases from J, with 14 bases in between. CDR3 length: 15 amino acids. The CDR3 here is CASSPRTEGSYEQYF. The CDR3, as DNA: TGTGCCAGCAGTCCGAGGACTGAGGGCTCCTACGAGCAGTACTTC.

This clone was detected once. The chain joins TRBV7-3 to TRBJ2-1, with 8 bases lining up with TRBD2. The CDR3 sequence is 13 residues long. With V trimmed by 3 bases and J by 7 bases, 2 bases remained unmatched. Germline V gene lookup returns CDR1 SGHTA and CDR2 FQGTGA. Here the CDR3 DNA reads TGTGCCAGCAGCTTCGGGGGGGAGAATGAGCAGTTCTTC. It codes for CASSFGGENEQFF.

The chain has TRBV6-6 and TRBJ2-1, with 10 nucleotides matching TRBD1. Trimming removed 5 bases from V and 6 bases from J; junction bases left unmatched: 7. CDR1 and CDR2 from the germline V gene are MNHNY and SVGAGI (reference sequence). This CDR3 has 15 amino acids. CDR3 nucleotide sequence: TGTGCCAGCAGTCCCCAGGGACAGGGGAGCAATGAGCAGTTCTTC. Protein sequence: CASSPQGQGSNEQFF.

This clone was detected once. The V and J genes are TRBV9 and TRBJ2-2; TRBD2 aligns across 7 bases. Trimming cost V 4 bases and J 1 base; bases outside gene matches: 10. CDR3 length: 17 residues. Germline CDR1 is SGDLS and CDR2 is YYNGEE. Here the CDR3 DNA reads TGTGCCAGCAGCTCCTCCGGGAGGCTACAGAACACCGGGGAGCTGTTTTTT. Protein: CASSSSGRLQNTGELFF.

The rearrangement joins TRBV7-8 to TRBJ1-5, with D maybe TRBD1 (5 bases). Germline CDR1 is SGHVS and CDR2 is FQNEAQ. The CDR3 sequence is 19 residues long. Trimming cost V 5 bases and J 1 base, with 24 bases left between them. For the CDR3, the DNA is TGTGCCAGCAGCCCAACCCCCCGACAGTTACCGCGGAGCAATCAGCCCCAGCATTTT. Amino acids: CASSPTPRQLPRSNQPQHF.

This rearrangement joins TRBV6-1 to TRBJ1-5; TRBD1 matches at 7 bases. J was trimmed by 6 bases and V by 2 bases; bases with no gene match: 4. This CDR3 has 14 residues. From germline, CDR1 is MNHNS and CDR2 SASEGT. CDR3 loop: CASSERQGGQPQHF. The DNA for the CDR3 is TGTGCCAGCAGTGAAAGACAGGGAGGTCAGCCCCAGCATTTT.

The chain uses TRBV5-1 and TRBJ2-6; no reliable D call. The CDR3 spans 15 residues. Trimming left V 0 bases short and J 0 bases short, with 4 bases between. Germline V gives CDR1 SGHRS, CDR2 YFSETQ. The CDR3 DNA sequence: TGCGCCAGCAGCTTGGGCAGCTCTGGGGCCAACGTCCTGACTTTC. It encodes CASSLGSSGANVLTF.

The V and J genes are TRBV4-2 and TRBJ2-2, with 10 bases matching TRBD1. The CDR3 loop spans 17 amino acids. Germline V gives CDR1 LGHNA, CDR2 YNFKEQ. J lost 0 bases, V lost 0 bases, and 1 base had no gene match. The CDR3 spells CASSQEGTGANTGELFF. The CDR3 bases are TGTGCCAGCAGCCAAGAGGGGACAGGGGCGAACACCGGGGAGCTGTTTTTT.

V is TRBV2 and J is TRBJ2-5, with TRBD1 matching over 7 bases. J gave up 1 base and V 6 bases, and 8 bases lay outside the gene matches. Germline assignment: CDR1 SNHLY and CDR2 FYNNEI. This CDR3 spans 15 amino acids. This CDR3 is CASRWDRTFQETQYF. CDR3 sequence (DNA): TGTGCCAGCAGATGGGACAGAACTTTCCAAGAGACCCAGTACTTC.

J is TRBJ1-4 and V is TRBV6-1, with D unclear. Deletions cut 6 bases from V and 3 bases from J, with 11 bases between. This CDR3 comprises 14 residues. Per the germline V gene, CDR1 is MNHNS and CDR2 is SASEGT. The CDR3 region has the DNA TGTGCCAGCAGCTGGAGGAGGGCTAATGAAAAACTGTTTTTT. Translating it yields CASSWRRANEKLFF.

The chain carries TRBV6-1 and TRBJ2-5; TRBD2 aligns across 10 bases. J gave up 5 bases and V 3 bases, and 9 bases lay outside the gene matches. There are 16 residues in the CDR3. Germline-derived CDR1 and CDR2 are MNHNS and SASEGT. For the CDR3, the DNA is TGTGCCAGCAGTGACCAGAGCGGGGGGGTTGGGGAGACCCAGTACTTC. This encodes CASSDQSGGVGETQYF.

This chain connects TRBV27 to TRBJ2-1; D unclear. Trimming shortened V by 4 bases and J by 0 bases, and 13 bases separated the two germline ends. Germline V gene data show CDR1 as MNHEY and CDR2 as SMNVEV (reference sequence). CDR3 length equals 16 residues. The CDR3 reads CASSYTRASSYNEQFF. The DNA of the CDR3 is TGTGCCAGCAGTTATACTCGCGCAAGCTCCTACAATGAGCAGTTCTTC.

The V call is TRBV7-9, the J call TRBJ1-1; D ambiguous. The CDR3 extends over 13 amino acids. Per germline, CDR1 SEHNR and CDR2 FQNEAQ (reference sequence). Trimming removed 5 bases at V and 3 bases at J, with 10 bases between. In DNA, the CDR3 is TGTGCCAGCAGCCCCGCGGGGTACACTGAAGCTTTCTTT. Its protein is CASSPAGYTEAFF.